The clone carrying this T cell receptor beta chain was recorded many times. This record belongs to a study of T-cell reconstitution after alpha-beta-depleted transplantation in children. Unique molecular identifiers were used to barcode this TCRbeta library. TCRdb fed the PCR reads into MiXCR, producing one record per CDR3 protein. The sample lists roughly 400,000 distinct CDR3 sequences, over 20% seen once, with around 4% in the top ten. The ends were cut back, 4 bases at V and 5 bases at J, with 9 bases in the middle. The CDR3 length is 11 residues. Germline V lookup: CDR1 SQVTM, CDR2 ANQGSEA. Here the sequenced sample was PBMCs from the stem cell graft donor, taken from the stem cell graft. V is TRBV29-1 and J is TRBJ2-7; D may be TRBD2 (5 bases). This receptor was identified in a human donor who donated a stem cell graft to a child with acute myeloid leukemia. The CDR3 spells CSVGLGDEQYF. The CDR3 region has the DNA TGCAGCGTTGGGCTGGGAGACGAGCAGTACTTC.